This T cell receptor beta chain was recovered during a study of cytomegalovirus exposure and HLA in healthy donors. Points from the study as a whole: Earlier results showed most TCR beta V segments being productive about 87% or about 30% of the time. Specific recognition of CMV antigens was confirmed in vitro for a few chains (all CMV-associated). An observed cluster of highly shared sequence variants was recorded as a likely sequencing artifact.

From germline, CDR1 is SGDLS and CDR2 YYNGEE. The CDR3 has 14 residues. The V end was cut by 0 bases, the J end by 9 bases, with 10 bases between. Of note for this clone: The antigen is not known.

Vbeta (60) and Jbeta (13) primers were used in the PCR. Clones were sequenced by immunoSEQ multiplex PCR, and TCRdb holds only the in-frame ones, with some missing. Of fewer than 200,000 clones in the sample, roughly 76% were seen once. This sequence originates from a woman under 30 in good health and CMV-seropositive. The sequencing sample was made of PBMCs. The chain links TRBV9 to TRBJ1-6; no clear D. CDR3 nucleotides: TGTGCCAGCAGCGTAGTAGCGGATGGTTCACCCCTCCACTTT. This encodes CASSVVADGSPLHF. Using reference TRBV9 and TRBJ1-6 for the parts outside the CDR3, the full variable domain is DSGVTQTPKHLITATGQRVTLRCSPRSGDLSVYWYQQSLDQGLQFLIQYYNGEERAKGNILERFSAQQFPDLHSELNLSSLELGDSALYFCASSVVADGSPLHFGNGTRLTVT.